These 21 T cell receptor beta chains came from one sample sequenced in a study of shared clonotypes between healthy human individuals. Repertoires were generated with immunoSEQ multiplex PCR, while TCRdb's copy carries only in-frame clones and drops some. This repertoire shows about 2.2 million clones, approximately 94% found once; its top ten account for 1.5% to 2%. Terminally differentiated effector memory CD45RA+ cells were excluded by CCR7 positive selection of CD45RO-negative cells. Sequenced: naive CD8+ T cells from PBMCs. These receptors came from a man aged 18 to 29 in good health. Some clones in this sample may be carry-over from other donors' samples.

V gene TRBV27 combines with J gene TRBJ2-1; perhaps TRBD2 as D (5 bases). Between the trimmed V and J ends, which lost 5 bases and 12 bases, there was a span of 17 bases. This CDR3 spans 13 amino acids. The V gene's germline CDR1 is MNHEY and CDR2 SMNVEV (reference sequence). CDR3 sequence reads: CASSPGRLAGQFF. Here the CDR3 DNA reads TGTGCCAGCAGTCCTGGACGCCTCGCGGGGCAGTTCTTC.

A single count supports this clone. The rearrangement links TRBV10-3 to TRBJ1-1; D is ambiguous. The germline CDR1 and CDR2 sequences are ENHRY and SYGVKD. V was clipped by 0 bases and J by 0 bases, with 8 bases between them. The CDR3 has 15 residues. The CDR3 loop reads CAISESGMVNTEAFF. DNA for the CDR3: TGTGCCATCAGTGAGTCAGGGATGGTGAACACTGAAGCTTTCTTT.

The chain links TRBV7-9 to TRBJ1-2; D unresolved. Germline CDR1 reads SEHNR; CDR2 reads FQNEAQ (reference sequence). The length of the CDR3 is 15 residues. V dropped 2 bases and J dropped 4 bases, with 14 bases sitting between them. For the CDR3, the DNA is TGTGCCAGCAGCTTAAGCCGTACTTCGGGCTATGGCTACACCTTC. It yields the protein CASSLSRTSGYGYTF.

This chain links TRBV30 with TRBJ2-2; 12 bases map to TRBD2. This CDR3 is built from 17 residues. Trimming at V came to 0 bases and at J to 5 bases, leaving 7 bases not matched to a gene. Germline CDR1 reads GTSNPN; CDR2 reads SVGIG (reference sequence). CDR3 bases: TGTGCCTGGAGTGTACGACTAGCGGGAGTAAGGACCGGGGAGCTGTTTTTT. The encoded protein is CAWSVRLAGVRTGELFF. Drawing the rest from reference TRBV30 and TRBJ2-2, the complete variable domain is SQTIHQWPATLVQPVGSPLSLECTVEGTSNPNLYWYRQAAGRGLQLLFYSVGIGQISSEVPQNLSASRPQDRQFILSSKKLLLSDSGFYLCAWSVRLAGVRTGELFFGEGSRLTVL.

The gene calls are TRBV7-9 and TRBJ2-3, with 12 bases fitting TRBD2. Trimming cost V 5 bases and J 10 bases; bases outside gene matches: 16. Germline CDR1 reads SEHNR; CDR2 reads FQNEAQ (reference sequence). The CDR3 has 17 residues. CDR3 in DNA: TGTGCCAGCAGCCCCCGGACTAGCGGGGCACACCTGGCCCCGCAGTATTTT. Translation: CASSPRTSGAHLAPQYF. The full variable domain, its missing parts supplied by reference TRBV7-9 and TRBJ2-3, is DTGVSQNPRHKITKRGQNVTFRCDPISEHNRLYWYRQTLGQGPEFLTYFQNEAQLEKSRLLSDRFSAERPKGSFSTLEIQRTEQGDSAMYLCASSPRTSGAHLAPQYFGPGTRLTVL.

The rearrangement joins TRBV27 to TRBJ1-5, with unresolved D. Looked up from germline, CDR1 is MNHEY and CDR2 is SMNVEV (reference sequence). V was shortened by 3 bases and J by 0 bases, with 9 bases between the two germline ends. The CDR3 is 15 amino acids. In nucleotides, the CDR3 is TGTGCCAGCAGTTTCGGAGCTTATAGCAATCAGCCCCAGCATTTT. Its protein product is CASSFGAYSNQPQHF.

CDR3 sequence (DNA): TGTGCCAGCAGTTTAGGACAAGGGCCAGGTGAGCAGTTCTTC. This gives the protein CASSLGQGPGEQFF. The chain joins TRBV27 to TRBJ2-1; D might be TRBD1 (5 bases). Germline loops: CDR1 MNHEY, CDR2 SMNVEV (reference sequence). V lost 2 bases, J lost 9 bases, and 14 bases lay in between. This CDR3 contains 14 residues.

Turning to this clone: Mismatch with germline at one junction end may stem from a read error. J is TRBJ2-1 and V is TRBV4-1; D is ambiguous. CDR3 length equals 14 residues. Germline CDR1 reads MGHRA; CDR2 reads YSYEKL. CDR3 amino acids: CASSQDVTYTEQFF. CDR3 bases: TGCGCCAGCAGCCAAGATGTGACCTACACTGAGCAGTTCTTC.

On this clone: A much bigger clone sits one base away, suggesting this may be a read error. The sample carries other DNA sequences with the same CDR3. CDR3 sequence reads: CASSYSEGITEAFF. In nucleotides, the CDR3 is TGTGCCAGCAGTTACTCGGAGGGGATCACTGAAGCTTTCTTT. V gene TRBV6-5 combines with J gene TRBJ1-1; the D gene is possibly TRBD1 (5 bases). The CDR3 is made up of 14 amino acids. V was pared by 0 bases and J by 4 bases, with 9 bases between. Germline CDR1 reads MNHEY; CDR2 reads SVGAGI.

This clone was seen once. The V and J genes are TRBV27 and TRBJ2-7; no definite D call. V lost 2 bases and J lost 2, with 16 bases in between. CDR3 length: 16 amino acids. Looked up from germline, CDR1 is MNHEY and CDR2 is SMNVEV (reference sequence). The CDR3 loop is CASSLLPGPSTYEQYF. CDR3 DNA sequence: TGTGCCAGCAGTTTACTCCCCGGCCCAAGCACCTACGAGCAGTACTTC.

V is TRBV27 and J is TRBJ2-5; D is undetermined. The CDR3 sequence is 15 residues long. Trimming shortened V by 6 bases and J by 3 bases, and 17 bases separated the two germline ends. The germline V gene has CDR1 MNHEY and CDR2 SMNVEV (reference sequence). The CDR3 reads CASSPRLDLKETQYF. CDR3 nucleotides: TGTGCCAGCAGCCCGCGGCTAGATTTAAAAGAGACCCAGTACTTC.

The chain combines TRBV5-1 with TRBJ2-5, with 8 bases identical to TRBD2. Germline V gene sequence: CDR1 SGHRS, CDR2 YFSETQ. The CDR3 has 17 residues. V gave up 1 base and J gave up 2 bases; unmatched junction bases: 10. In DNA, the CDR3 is TGCGCCAGCAGCTTGTCATCGGGGGGGACTAATCAAGAGACCCAGTACTTC. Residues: CASSLSSGGTNQETQYF. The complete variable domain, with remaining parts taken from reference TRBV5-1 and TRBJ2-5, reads KAGVTQTPRYLIKTRGQQVTLSCSPISGHRSVSWYQQTPGQGLQFLFEYFSETQRNKGNFPGRFSGRQFSNSRSEMNVSTLELGDSALYLCASSLSSGGTNQETQYFGPGTRLLVL.

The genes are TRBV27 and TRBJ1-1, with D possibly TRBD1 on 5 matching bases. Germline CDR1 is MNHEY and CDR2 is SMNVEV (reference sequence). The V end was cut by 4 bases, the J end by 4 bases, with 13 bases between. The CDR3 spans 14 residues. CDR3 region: CASSSTVSSTEAFF. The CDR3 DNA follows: TGTGCCAGCAGTTCGACAGTATCTTCCACTGAAGCTTTCTTT.

CDR3 in DNA: TGTGCCAGCAGCAGGGGGACAGGGACGGACGAGCAGTACTTC. Protein product: CASSRGTGTDEQYF. J is TRBJ2-7 and V is TRBV28; 9 bases are a match to TRBD1. Germline V gives CDR1 MDHEN, CDR2 SYDVKM. After removal of 6 bases from V and 5 bases from J, the junction contained 8 bases not matched to a gene. This CDR3 spans 14 amino acids.

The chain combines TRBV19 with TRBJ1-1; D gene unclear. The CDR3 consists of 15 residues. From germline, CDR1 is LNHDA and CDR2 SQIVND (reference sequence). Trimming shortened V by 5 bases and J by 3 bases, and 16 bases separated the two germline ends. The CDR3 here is CASSAGAPLDTEAFF. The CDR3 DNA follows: TGTGCCAGTAGTGCAGGTGCCCCCTTGGACACTGAAGCTTTCTTT.

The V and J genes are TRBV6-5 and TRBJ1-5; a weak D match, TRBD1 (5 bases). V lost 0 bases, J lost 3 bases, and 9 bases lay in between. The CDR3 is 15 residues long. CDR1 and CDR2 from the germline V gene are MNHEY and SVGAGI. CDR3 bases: TGTGCCAGCAGTTACTCGACAGATTTCAATCAGCCCCAGCATTTT. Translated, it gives CASSYSTDFNQPQHF.

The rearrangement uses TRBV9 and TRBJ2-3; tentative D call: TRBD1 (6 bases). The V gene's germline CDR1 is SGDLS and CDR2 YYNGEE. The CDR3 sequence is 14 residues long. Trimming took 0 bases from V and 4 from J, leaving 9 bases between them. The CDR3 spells CASSVEGDADTQYF. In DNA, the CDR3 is TGTGCCAGCAGCGTAGAGGGGGATGCAGATACGCAGTATTTT.

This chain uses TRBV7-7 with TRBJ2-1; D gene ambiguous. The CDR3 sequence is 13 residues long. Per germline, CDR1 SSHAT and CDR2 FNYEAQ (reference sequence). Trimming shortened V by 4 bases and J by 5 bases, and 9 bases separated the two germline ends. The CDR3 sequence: CASSWPPNNEQFF. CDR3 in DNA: TGTGCCAGCAGCTGGCCACCGAACAATGAGCAGTTCTTC.

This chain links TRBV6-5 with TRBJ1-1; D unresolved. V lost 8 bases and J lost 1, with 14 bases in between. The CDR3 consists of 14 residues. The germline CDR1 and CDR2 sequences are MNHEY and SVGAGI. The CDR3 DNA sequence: TGTGCCAGCTCGGACTGGACGGGGAACACTGAAGCTTTCTTT. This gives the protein CASSDWTGNTEAFF.

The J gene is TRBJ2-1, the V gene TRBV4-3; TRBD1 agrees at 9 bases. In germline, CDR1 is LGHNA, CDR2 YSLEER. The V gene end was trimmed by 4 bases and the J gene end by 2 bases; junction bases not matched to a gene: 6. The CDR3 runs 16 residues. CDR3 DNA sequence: TGCGCCAGCAGCCGAACTTGGACAGGGGCCTACAATGAGCAGTTCTTC. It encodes CASSRTWTGAYNEQFF.

The DNA for the CDR3 is TGTGCCAGCAGCTTAGCTTTGACAGGCGACACAGATACGCAGTATTTT. Residues: CASSLALTGDTDTQYF. The chain has TRBV13 and TRBJ2-3, with D possibly TRBD1 on 6 matching bases. Germline V gene sequence: CDR1 PRHDT, CDR2 FYEKMQ (reference sequence). V was clipped by 1 base and J by 2 bases, with 13 bases between them. The CDR3 has 16 amino acids.